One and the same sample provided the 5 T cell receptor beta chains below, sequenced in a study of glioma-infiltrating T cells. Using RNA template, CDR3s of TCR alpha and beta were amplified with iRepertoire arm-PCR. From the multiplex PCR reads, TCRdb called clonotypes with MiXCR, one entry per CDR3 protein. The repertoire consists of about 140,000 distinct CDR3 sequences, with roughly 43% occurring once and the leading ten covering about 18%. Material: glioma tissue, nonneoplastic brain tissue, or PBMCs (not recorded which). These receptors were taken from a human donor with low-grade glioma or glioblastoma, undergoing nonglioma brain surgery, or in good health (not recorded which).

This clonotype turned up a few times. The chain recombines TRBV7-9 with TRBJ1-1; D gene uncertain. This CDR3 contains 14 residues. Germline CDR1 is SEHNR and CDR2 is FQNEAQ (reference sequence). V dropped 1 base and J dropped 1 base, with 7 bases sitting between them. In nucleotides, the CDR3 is TGTGCCAGCAGCTTAGGCGCAGAGAACACTGAAGCTTTCTTT. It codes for CASSLGAENTEAFF.

The CDR3 DNA reads as TGTGCCAGCAGCCCTGACAGGGGACCTGAAGCTTTCTTC. It yields the protein CASSPDRGPEAFF. J is TRBJ2-1 and V is TRBV3-1, with 8 bases matching TRBD1. Germline CDR1 LGHDT, CDR2 YNNKEL (reference sequence). The CDR3 sequence is 13 residues long. Trimming took 4 bases from V and 16 from J; bases not matched to a gene: 12.

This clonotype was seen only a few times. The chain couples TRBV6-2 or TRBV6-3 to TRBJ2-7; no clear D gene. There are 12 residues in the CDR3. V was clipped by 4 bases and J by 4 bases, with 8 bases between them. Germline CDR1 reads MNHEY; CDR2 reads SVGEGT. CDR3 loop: CASSFSQYEQYF. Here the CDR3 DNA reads TGTGCCAGCAGTTTCTCGCAGTACGAGCAGTACTTC.

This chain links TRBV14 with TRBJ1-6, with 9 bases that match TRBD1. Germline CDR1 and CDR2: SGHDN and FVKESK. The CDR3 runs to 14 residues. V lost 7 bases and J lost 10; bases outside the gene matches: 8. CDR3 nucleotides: TGTGCCAGCACCCCCGGGACAGGGTCCTCACCCCTCCACTTT. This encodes CASTPGTGSSPLHF.

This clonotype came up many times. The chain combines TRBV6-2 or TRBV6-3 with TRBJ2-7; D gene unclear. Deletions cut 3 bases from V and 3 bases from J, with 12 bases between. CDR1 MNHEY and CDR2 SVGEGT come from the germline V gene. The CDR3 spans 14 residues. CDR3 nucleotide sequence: TGTGCCAGCAGTTATTTTACTACCAACTACGAGCAGTACTTC. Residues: CASSYFTTNYEQYF.